The rows below give T cell receptor beta chains drawn from one sample of a study of blood T cell repertoires in COVID-19. Only in-frame clones appear in the TCRdb table, and some are missing; sequencing was by immunoSEQ multiplex PCR. Of some 180,000 clones in the sample, 75% to 90% are singletons; the top ten hold roughly 7.7%. Input material: peripheral blood. All receptors derive from a woman aged 55-75 years with acute or convalescent COVID-19. CDR3s include the opening cysteine and the closing phenylalanine or tryptophan. D genes are given only for firm matches. Size values are once, few and many counts, or a class for expanded clones, and some rows have none.

v_call,j_call,d_call,clone_size,cdr3_aa,cdr3_nt
TRBV7-9,TRBJ2-1,TRBD2,-,CASSLGGLSNNEQFF,TGTGCCAGCAGCTTGGGAGGGCTCTCTAACAATGAGCAGTTCTTC
TRBV30,TRBJ2-7,TRBD1,-,CAWSVPPLGQGVYEQYF,TGTGCCTGGAGTGTCCCACCGTTGGGACAGGGGGTTTACGAGCAGTACTTC
TRBV19,TRBJ1-5,TRBD1,-,CASSGQGSNQPQHF,TGTGCCAGTAGCGGACAGGGCAGCAATCAGCCCCAGCATTTT
TRBV3-1/TRBV3-2,TRBJ1-6,TRBD1,-,CASRAGTVNSPLHF,TGTGCCAGCAGGGCAGGGACAGTAAATTCACCCCTCCACTTT
TRBV27,TRBJ1-5,TRBD1,-,CASSPLTGTGGNQPQHF,TGTGCCAGCAGTCCCTTAACCGGGACAGGGGGCAATCAGCCCCAGCATTTT
TRBV6-5,TRBJ1-4,-,-,CASSYLGPNEKLFF,TGTGCCAGCAGTTACTTGGGGCCTAATGAAAAACTGTTTTTT
TRBV7-9,TRBJ1-1,-,few,CASSAFTGTEAFF,TGTGCCAGCAGCGCCTTTACTGGCACTGAAGCTTTCTTT
TRBV2,TRBJ2-3,-,-,CASRVTGANTDTQYF,TGTGCCAGCAGGGTCACTGGAGCCAACACAGATACGCAGTATTTT
TRBV3-1/TRBV3-2,TRBJ2-1,TRBD2,-,CASSQGLLSGRIINDEQFF,TGTGCCAGCAGCCAAGGCCTCCTTAGCGGGAGGATCATAAATGATGAGCAGTTCTTC
TRBV6-1,TRBJ2-7,-,-,CASSEALPDYEQYF,TGTGCCAGCAGTGAAGCGCTGCCAGACTACGAGCAGTACTTC
TRBV9,TRBJ2-5,-,few,CASSPQGSSYQETQYF,TGTGCCAGCAGCCCCCAGGGGTCCAGCTATCAAGAGACCCAGTACTTC
TRBV11-2,TRBJ2-3,-,-,CASSRLLGADLDTQYF,TGTGCCAGCAGCCGGTTACTCGGCGCGGACTTAGATACGCAGTATTTT
TRBV28,TRBJ1-2,-,-,CASSLVSYGYTF,TGTGCCAGCAGTTTGGTGAGCTATGGCTACACCTTC
TRBV19,TRBJ1-1,TRBD1,-,CASSLRTGGTEAFF,TGTGCCAGTAGTCTCCGGACAGGGGGCACTGAAGCTTTCTTT
TRBV25-1,TRBJ1-2,-,-,CASSDKEVKGYTF,TGTGCCAGCAGTGATAAGGAGGTTAAAGGCTACACCTTC
TRBV14,TRBJ1-2,-,-,CASSQQGTNGYTF,TGTGCCAGCAGCCAACAGGGTACGAATGGCTACACCTTC
TRBV18,TRBJ2-3,TRBD2,once,CASSQGLAGDTQYF,TGTGCCAGCTCGCAAGGACTAGCGGGAGATACGCAGTATTTT
TRBV19,TRBJ1-2,TRBD1,-,CASSIAGDRRNGYTF,TGTGCCAGTAGTATAGCAGGGGACAGAAGGAATGGCTACACCTTC
TRBV11-3,TRBJ2-3,TRBD2,-,CASSVTSGSTDTQYF,TGTGCCAGCAGCGTGACTAGCGGGAGCACAGATACGCAGTATTTT
TRBV6-2/TRBV6-3,TRBJ1-3,-,-,CASSSRLGGNTIYF,TGTGCCAGCAGTTCGAGGTTGGGTGGAAACACCATATATTTT
TRBV2,TRBJ2-3,TRBD1,-,CASSKSGTGGTDTQYF,TGTGCCAGCAGTAAATCCGGGACAGGAGGCACAGATACGCAGTATTTT
TRBV11-2,TRBJ1-2,-,-,CASSTSPWEDYGYTF,TGTGCCAGCAGCACCTCTCCTTGGGAGGACTATGGCTACACCTTC
TRBV5-4,TRBJ1-6,-,few,CASSLEGTYNSPLHF,TGTGCCAGCAGCTTGGAGGGGACCTATAATTCACCCCTCCACTTT
TRBV5-4,TRBJ1-1,TRBD1,-,CASSAGQSGTEAFF,TGTGCCAGCAGCGCGGGACAGTCCGGCACTGAAGCTTTCTTT
TRBV11-2,TRBJ2-7,-,-,CASSSRQVHEQYF,TGTGCCAGCAGCTCTCGACAGGTCCACGAGCAGTACTTC
TRBV20-1,TRBJ2-5,TRBD2,once,CSASFERGTQETQYF,TGCAGTGCTAGTTTCGAGCGGGGGACTCAAGAGACCCAGTACTTC
TRBV28,TRBJ1-2,-,-,CASSLPRPNYGYTF,TGTGCCAGCAGTTTACCGCGCCCTAACTATGGCTACACCTTC
TRBV25-1,TRBJ1-5,TRBD1,few,CASSDPQGFAEAQHF,TGTGCCAGCAGTGACCCACAGGGGTTTGCTGAGGCCCAGCATTTT
TRBV6-1,TRBJ2-3,TRBD1,-,CASSVGRGTGTDTQYF,TGTGCCAGCAGTGTAGGACGGGGGACAGGGACAGATACGCAGTATTTT
TRBV7-9,TRBJ1-3,TRBD1,-,CASSLERQGAFTGNTIYF,TGTGCCAGCAGCTTAGAACGACAGGGGGCGTTCACTGGAAACACCATATATTTT
TRBV6-5,TRBJ2-7,TRBD2,many,CASSYSGRANYEQYF,TGTGCCAGCAGTTACTCAGGGAGGGCGAACTACGAGCAGTACTTC
TRBV27,TRBJ2-1,TRBD2,-,CASRAGLADNEQFF,TGTGCCAGCAGGGCGGGACTAGCGGACAATGAGCAGTTCTTC
TRBV7-3,TRBJ2-2,-,once,CASSLTSDTGELFF,TGTGCCAGCAGCTTAACTAGCGACACCGGGGAGCTGTTTTTT
TRBV11-2,TRBJ2-7,TRBD2,-,CASSRGSGGSYEQYF,TGTGCCAGCAGCCGGGGGAGCGGGGGATCCTACGAGCAGTACTTC
TRBV30,TRBJ2-2,-,-,CAWSVSDTGELFF,TGTGCCTGGAGTGTGTCTGACACCGGGGAGCTGTTTTTT
TRBV28,TRBJ2-1,-,-,CASSRPRGSSYNEQFF,TGTGCCAGCAGCAGGCCTAGGGGAAGCTCCTACAATGAGCAGTTCTTC
TRBV27,TRBJ1-5,-,-,CASSLSRGFQPQHF,TGTGCCAGCAGTTTGTCAAGGGGTTTTCAGCCCCAGCATTTT
TRBV27,TRBJ1-1,TRBD1,-,CASSLSTGGVRRTEAFF,TGTGCCAGCAGTTTATCCACAGGGGGGGTCCGGCGTACTGAAGCTTTCTTT
TRBV11-2,TRBJ1-1,-,-,CASSQGTLGGVTEAFF,TGTGCCAGCAGCCAGGGGACACTCGGTGGTGTAACTGAAGCTTTCTTT